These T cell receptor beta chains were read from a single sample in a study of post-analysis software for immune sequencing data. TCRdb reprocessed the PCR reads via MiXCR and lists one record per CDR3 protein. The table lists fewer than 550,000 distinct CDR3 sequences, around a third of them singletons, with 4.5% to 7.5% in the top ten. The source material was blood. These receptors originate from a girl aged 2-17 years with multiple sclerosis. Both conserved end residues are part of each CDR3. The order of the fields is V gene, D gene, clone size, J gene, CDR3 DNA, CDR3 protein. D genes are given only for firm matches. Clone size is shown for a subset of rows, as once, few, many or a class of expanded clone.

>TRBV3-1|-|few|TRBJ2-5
TGTGCCAGCAGCACAGTGGGAGGTGGGCAAGAGACCCAGTACTTC
CASSTVGGGQETQYF
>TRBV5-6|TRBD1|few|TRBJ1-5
TGTGCCAGCAGTCGGCTAGCGACAGGGAGCAATCAGCCCCAGCATTTT
CASSRLATGSNQPQHF
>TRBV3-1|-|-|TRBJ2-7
TGTGCCTGCAGCAAGGGACCGACCTACGAGCAGTACTTC
CACSKGPTYEQYF
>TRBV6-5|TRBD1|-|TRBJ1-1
TGTGCCAGCAGTTCCCACCGGGACAGGGGGCCTGAAGCTTTCTTT
CASSSHRDRGPEAFF
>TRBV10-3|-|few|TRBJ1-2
TGTGCCATCAGTTTAGGAACAGGGCAATCCAACTATGGCTACACCTTC
CAISLGTGQSNYGYTF
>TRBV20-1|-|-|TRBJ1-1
TGCAGTGCTAGATACAGGGTTTCTGGGAACACTGAAGCTTTCTTT
CSARYRVSGNTEAFF
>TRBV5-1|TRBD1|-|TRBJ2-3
TGCGCCAGCAGCAGCATGGGACAGGCTAGGAGCACAGATACGCAGTATTTT
CASSSMGQARSTDTQYF
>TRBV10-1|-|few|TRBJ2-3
TGCGCCAGCAGTGGGGGGGAAGATACGCAGTATTTT
CASSGGEDTQYF
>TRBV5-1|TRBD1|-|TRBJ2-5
TGCGCCAGCAGCTGGGGCGGGACAGGTACGGAGGAGACCCAGTACTTC
CASSWGGTGTEETQYF
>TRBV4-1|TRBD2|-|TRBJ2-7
TGCGCCAGTTGGGCGGGAGGCAGAAACGGGCCCGGGTGTTGCGAGCAGTACTTC
CASWAGGRNGPGCCEQYF
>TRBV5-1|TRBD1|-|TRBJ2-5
TGCGCCAGCAGGCCGAGGACAGGCTACCAAGAGACCCAGGACTTC
CASRPRTGYQETQDF
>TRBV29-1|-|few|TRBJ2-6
TGCAGCGTTGGTGTGGGAACTGGGGCCAACGTCCTGACTTTC
CSVGVGTGANVLTF
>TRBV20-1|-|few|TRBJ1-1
TGCAGTGCAAACCGGGACGTATTATCAGAAGCTTTCTTT
CSANRDVLSEAFF
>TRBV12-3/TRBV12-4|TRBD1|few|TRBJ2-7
TGTGCCAGCAGTATACAGGGGAACGAGCAGTACTTC
CASSIQGNEQYF
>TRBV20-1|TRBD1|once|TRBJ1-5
TGCAGTGCTAGATGGGACAGGGGGCTTGCTCAGCCCCAGCATTTT
CSARWDRGLAQPQHF
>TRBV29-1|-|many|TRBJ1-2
TGCAGCGTTGAACGGACCGAATTCTATGGCTACACCTTC
CSVERTEFYGYTF
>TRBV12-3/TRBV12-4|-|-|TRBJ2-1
TGTGCCAGCAGTTTAGTCGGGACACGGGACTACGAGCAGTTCTTC
CASSLVGTRDYEQFF
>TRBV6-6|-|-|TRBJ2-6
TGTGCCAGCAGCTACACCTCAGGGGTTGGGGCCAACGTCCTGACTTTC
CASSYTSGVGANVLTF
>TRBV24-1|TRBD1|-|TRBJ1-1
TGTGCCAGACACTTGGACAGGGTCGAGACTGAAGCTTTCTTT
CARHLDRVETEAFF
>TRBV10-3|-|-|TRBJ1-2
TGTGCCATCAGTGAGGACCGTAAGCCCAGGGCCCACTATGGCTACACCTTC
CAISEDRKPRAHYGYTF
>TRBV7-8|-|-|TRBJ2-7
TGTGCCAGCAGCTTAGGTTCCAGGGCAACCTACGAGCAGTACTTC
CASSLGSRATYEQYF
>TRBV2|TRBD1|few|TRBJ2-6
TGTGCCAGCAGGGGACAGGGATACTCTGGGGCCAACGTCCTGACTTTC
CASRGQGYSGANVLTF
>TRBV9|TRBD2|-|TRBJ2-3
TGTGCCAGCAGCACCCCACGAATAGCGGGGGACTTCACAGATACGCAGTATTTT
CASSTPRIAGDFTDTQYF
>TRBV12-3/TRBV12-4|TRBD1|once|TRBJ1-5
TGTGCCAGCAGTTATCTGGGACAGGGGGCGAGACAGCCCCAGCATTTT
CASSYLGQGARQPQHF
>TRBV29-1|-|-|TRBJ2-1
TGCAGCGTTGATGGGACGCCGTCCTACAATGAGCAGTTCTTC
CSVDGTPSYNEQFF
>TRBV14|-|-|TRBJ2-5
TGTGCCAGCAGCCAACGTCGGCAGCAGCAAGAGACCCAGTACTTC
CASSQRRQQQETQYF
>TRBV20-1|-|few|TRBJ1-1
TGCAGTGCTAGTTACAGGGCTGAAGCTTTCTTT
CSASYRAEAFF
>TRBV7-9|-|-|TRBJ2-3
TGTGCCAGCAGCGAACTGGATGATACGCAGTATTTT
CASSELDDTQYF
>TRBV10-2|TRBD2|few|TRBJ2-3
TGCGCCAGCAGGGTCAGAGCGGGGGGGCCTAGAGGAGGAGATACGCAGTATTTT
CASRVRAGGPRGGDTQYF
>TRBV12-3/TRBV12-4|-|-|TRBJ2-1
TGTGCCAGTTGGTCCCCCCCGGGACCCCCCTCAAATGGGCAGTTCTTC
CASWSPPGPPSNGQFF
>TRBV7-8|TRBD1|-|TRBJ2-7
TGTGCCAGCAGCTTAGGATCCTACACCGGGACAGGGACCTACGAGCAGTACTTC
CASSLGSYTGTGTYEQYF
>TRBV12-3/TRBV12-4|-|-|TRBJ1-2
TGTGCCAGCAGTTTCGGGCGGGGCTATGGCTACACCTTC
CASSFGRGYGYTF
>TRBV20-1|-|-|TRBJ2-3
TGCAGTGCCAGACGCGGAGCAGATACGCAGTATTTT
CSARRGADTQYF
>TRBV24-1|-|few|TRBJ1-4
TGTGCCACCAGTGAAGCTAATGAAAAACTGTTTTTT
CATSEANEKLFF
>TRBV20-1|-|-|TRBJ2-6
TGCAGTGCTAGAGATCTGGATTTGGGCAACGTCCTGACTTTC
CSARDLDLGNVLTF
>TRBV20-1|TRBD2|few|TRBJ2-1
TGCAGTGCATACCCGCCGGGGGCGGGGGGTAACAATGAGCAGTTCTTC
CSAYPPGAGGNNEQFF
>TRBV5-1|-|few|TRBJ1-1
TGCGCCAGCAGCGTGATGGGGGGTGCCACTGAAGCTTTCTTT
CASSVMGGATEAFF
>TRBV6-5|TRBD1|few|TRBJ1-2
TGTGCCAGCAGTCGGACAGGGAAGGGCACTTATGGCTACACCTTC
CASSRTGKGTYGYTF
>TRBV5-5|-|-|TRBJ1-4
TGTGCCAGCAGCCCATATGGGGAAGAAAAACTGTTTTTT
CASSPYGEEKLFF
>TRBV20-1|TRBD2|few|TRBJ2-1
TGCAGCACGTACACCGGGGGGGACGAGCAGTTCTTC
CSTYTGGDEQFF
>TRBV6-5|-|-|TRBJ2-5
TGTGCCAGCAGTTCCCCGACAGGCTCAGAGACCCAGTACTTC
CASSSPTGSETQYF
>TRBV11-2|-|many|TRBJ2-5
TGTGCCAGCAGCCCGGGTCAATTGTCTCCGCGAGAGACCCAGTACTTC
CASSPGQLSPRETQYF
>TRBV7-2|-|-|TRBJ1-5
TGTGCCAGCAGCTCCTCCGGGCCGCGCAGCAATCAGCCCCAGCATTTT
CASSSSGPRSNQPQHF
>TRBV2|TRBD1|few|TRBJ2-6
TGTGCCAGCAGGGGACAGGTAGCCATCTCTGGGGCCAACGTCCTGACTTTC
CASRGQVAISGANVLTF
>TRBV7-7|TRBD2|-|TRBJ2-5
TGTGCTAGCAGCTTCGGGATAGCGGGGATCGAGACCCAGTACTTC
CASSFGIAGIETQYF
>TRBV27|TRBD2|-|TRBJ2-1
TGTGCCAGCAGTTTAACCAGGACTAGCGGGGGGCGGCGTTGGAATGAGCAGTTCTTC
CASSLTRTSGGRRWNEQFF
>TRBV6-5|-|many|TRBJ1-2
TGTGCCAGCAGTTCACCGGGCGGCTACACCTTC
CASSSPGGYTF
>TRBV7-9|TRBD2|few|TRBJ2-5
TGTGCCAGCAGCTTCAAGGGTCGGGGGGATGAGACCCAGTACTTC
CASSFKGRGDETQYF
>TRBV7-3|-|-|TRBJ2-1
TGTGCCAGCAGCTTAACGGGGGTACCCGACAATGAGCAGTTCTTC
CASSLTGVPDNEQFF
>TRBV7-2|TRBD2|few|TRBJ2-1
TGTGCCAGCAGCTCCGCGTCTATAGGACTAGCGGGGATAAATGAGCAGTTCTTC
CASSSASIGLAGINEQFF
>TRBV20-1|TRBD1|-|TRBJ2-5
TGCAGTCAGAAAGGACAGGGTGCAGAGACCCAGTACTTC
CSQKGQGAETQYF
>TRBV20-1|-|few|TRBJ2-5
TGCAGTGCTAGGGTCGGCCTTACTATGGAGACCCAGTACTTC
CSARVGLTMETQYF
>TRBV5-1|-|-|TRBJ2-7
TGCGCCAGCAGCTTTAGAATATCCTACAATGAGCAGTACTTC
CASSFRISYNEQYF
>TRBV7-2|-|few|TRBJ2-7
TGTGCCACCCGTCGGACAGCCTCCTACGAGCAGTACTTC
CATRRTASYEQYF
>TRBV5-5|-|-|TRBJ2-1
TGTGCCAGCAGCCCCCGTAAGACCTTACTATCTTCCTACAATGAGCAGTTCTTC
CASSPRKTLLSSYNEQFF
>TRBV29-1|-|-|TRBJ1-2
TGCAGCGTTCGTAATCGGACAGAAGTCTATGGCTACACCTTC
CSVRNRTEVYGYTF